This entry lists 4 T cell receptor beta chains sequenced from one sample in a study of response to subunit inactivated influenza vaccine. Via MiXCR, TCRdb re-called the RT-PCR reads, giving one row per CDR3 protein. Counted here are fewer than 800,000 distinct CDR3 sequences, approximately 15% occurring once; the ten biggest clones make up 11%. This material consisted of PBMCs from blood, taken 12 days after vaccination. These receptors were collected from a man aged 45-65 years who received an inactivated influenza vaccine.

V is TRBV3-1 and J is TRBJ2-1; D gene unclear. The CDR3 is made up of 14 amino acids. The ends were cut back, 1 base at V and 4 bases at J, with 8 bases in the middle. Germline V gene data show CDR1 as LGHDT and CDR2 as YNNKEL (reference sequence). The CDR3 here is CASSQGPNYNEQFF. The DNA of the CDR3 is TGTGCCAGCAGCCAAGGCCCAAATTACAATGAGCAGTTCTTC.

The chain combines TRBV11-2 with TRBJ2-7; D gene ambiguous. In germline, CDR1 is SGHAT, CDR2 FQNNGV. The CDR3 covers 13 residues. Trimming took off 5 bases at V and 2 bases at J, with 10 bases between the two ends. DNA for the CDR3: TGTGCCAGCAGCCCCGACCTTACCTACGAGCAGTACTTC. Its translation is CASSPDLTYEQYF.

This chain joins TRBV6-2 or TRBV6-3 and TRBJ2-1; D remains unclear. CDR1 and CDR2 from the germline V gene are MNHEY and SVGEGT. V was shortened by 6 bases and J by 3 bases, with 18 bases between the two germline ends. The CDR3 length is 16 residues. The CDR3 nucleotides are TGTGCCAGCAGCCCCTTGATGGCGGCTGTCTACAATGAGCAGTTCTTC. Its translation is CASSPLMAAVYNEQFF.

This clonotype came up a few times. CDR3 amino acids: CASSNAGLSHSEAFF. The CDR3 nucleotides read TGTGCCAGCAGCAACGCCGGCTTGTCACACTCTGAAGCTTTCTTT. The chain links TRBV7-9 to TRBJ1-1; no definite D call. The CDR3 has 15 amino acids. Trimming cost V 5 bases and J 6 bases, with 19 bases left between them. Germline CDR1 and CDR2: SEHNR and FQNEAQ (reference sequence).